A single sample is the source of the 16 T cell receptor beta chains below, sequenced in a study of cytomegalovirus exposure and HLA in healthy donors. The data were produced by immunoSEQ multiplex PCR, yet TCRdb's version contains in-frame clones alone and is incomplete. Of some 140,000 clones listed, approximately 86% are singletons. The sample comprised PBMCs. These receptors all stem from a human donor in good health.

This rearrangement joins TRBV2 to TRBJ2-1; 12 nucleotides align to TRBD2. The V gene's germline CDR1 is SNHLY and CDR2 FYNNEI. The CDR3 contains 16 residues. J lost 2 bases, V lost 6 bases, and 5 bases had no gene match. CDR3 sequence (DNA): TGTGCCAGCAGCAAGACTAGCGGGAGTACCTACAATGAGCAGTTCTTC. Translating it yields CASSKTSGSTYNEQFF. Full variable domain (outside the CDR3, taken from reference TRBV2 and TRBJ2-1): EPEVTQTPSHQVTQMGQEVILRCVPISNHLYFYWYRQILGQKVEFLVSFYNNEISEKSEIFDDQFSVERPDGSNFTLKIRSTKLEDSAMYFCASSKTSGSTYNEQFFGPGTRLTVL.

The rearrangement uses TRBV5-4 and TRBJ2-3; 9 bases are shared with TRBD1. The germline V gene has CDR1 SGHNT and CDR2 YYREEE (reference sequence). Trimming at V came to 0 bases and at J to 4 bases, leaving 0 bases not matched to a gene. The CDR3 spans 14 residues. The CDR3 reads CASSLGTGADTQYF. The CDR3 nucleotides read TGTGCCAGCAGCTTGGGGACAGGGGCAGATACGCAGTATTTT.

The chain couples TRBV30 to TRBJ1-2, with TRBD1 matching over 8 bases. This CDR3 has 14 residues. Unmatched junction bases numbered 15, after V lost 2 bases and J lost 13 bases. CDR1 is GTSNPN, CDR2 SVGIG, per germline (reference sequence). The CDR3 here is CAWSLDRGLIGGTF. For the CDR3, the DNA is TGTGCCTGGAGTTTAGACAGGGGCCTAATAGGCGGCACCTTC.

The chain has TRBV2 and TRBJ1-4, with D perhaps matching TRBD1 (5 bases). CDR1 and CDR2 from the germline V gene are SNHLY and FYNNEI. This CDR3 spans 14 amino acids. V was clipped by 5 bases and J by 8 bases, with 15 bases between them. The CDR3 region has the DNA TGTGCCAGCAGTATGGGGGGGTCGGAGGAAAAACTGTTTTTT. It encodes CASSMGGSEEKLFF.

This clone was seen only once. V is TRBV18 and J is TRBJ1-2; D possibly corresponds to TRBD1 (6 bases). V lost 8 bases, J lost 2 bases, and 15 bases lay in between. Germline lookup yields CDR1 KGHSH and CDR2 LQKENI. The CDR3 contains 14 residues. The CDR3 loop is CASAGDTVNYGYTF. In DNA, the CDR3 is TGTGCCAGCGCCGGGGACACCGTCAACTATGGCTACACCTTC.

The chain carries TRBV6-1 and TRBJ1-1, with D perhaps matching TRBD1 (5 bases). The germline gives CDR1 MNHNS, CDR2 SASEGT. This CDR3 spans 11 amino acids. The V gene lost 8 bases and the J gene lost 6 bases, with 10 bases spanning the gap. This CDR3 reads CASLGLSEAFF. The DNA of the CDR3 is TGTGCCAGCTTGGGACTCTCTGAAGCTTTCTTT.

The rearrangement links TRBV10-3 to TRBJ2-1, with a tentative D call TRBD1 (5 bases). Trimming cost V 5 bases and J 1 base, with 21 bases left between them. Germline V gives CDR1 ENHRY, CDR2 SYGVKD. The CDR3 totals 18 residues. The CDR3 DNA reads as TGTGCCATCAGTCCAGTCGGTGTCCAGGGAAGGTCCTACAATGAGCAGTTCTTC. Residues: CAISPVGVQGRSYNEQFF.

Comment on this clone: Germline is not matched at one junction end, which may reflect a read error. This chain joins TRBV7-7 and TRBJ2-5, with 9 bases matching TRBD1. Germline V gene lookup returns CDR1 SSHAT and CDR2 FNYEAQ (reference sequence). This CDR3 is 14 amino acids long. In DNA, the CDR3 is TGTGCCAGCAGTTTAGGGACAGGGCAAGAGACCCAGTACTTC. This codes for CASSLGTGQETQYF. Full variable domain (missing parts from reference TRBV7-7 and TRBJ2-5): GAGVSQSPRYKVTKRGQDVTLRCDPISSHATLYWYQQALGQGPEFLTYFNYEAQPDKSGLPSDRFSAERPEGSISTLTIQRTEQRDSAMYRCASSLGTGQETQYFGPGTRLLVL.

The chain employs TRBV29-1 and TRBJ2-2; TRBD1 agrees at 10 bases. The ends lost 4 bases at V and 4 bases at J; junction bases unmatched: 6. This CDR3 comprises 15 residues. CDR1 SQVTM and CDR2 ANQGSEA come from the germline V gene. The CDR3 protein is CSVVRDRGGTGELFF. In DNA form, the CDR3 reads TGCAGCGTTGTCAGGGACAGGGGCGGCACCGGGGAGCTGTTTTTT.

The J gene is TRBJ2-1, the V gene TRBV7-9; 11 nucleotides line up with TRBD2. The V gene's germline CDR1 is SEHNR and CDR2 FQNEAQ (reference sequence). J gave up 4 bases and V 5 bases, and 7 bases lay outside the gene matches. The CDR3 contains 16 residues. This CDR3 is CASSHFGLAGYNEQFF. The CDR3 DNA reads TGTGCCAGCAGCCACTTCGGACTAGCGGGTTACAATGAGCAGTTCTTC.

The rearrangement joins TRBV27 to TRBJ1-1; 9 bases align to TRBD1. The CDR3 sequence is 14 residues long. CDR1 and CDR2 (germline): MNHEY, SMNVEV (reference sequence). The V segment lost 5 bases and the J segment 0 bases; nucleotides outside the gene matches: 1. The CDR3 bases are TGTGCCAGCAGTACAGGGGGCGTGAACACTGAAGCTTTCTTT. Its translation: CASSTGGVNTEAFF.

This chain links TRBV7-9 with TRBJ1-1, with D maybe TRBD1 (5 bases). The V end was cut by 2 bases, the J end by 1 base, with 14 bases between. Germline V gene data show CDR1 as SEHNR and CDR2 as FQNEAQ (reference sequence). The CDR3 is 16 residues long. The CDR3 spells CASSLSKGLGNTEAFF. The CDR3 nucleotides are TGTGCCAGCAGCTTATCTAAGGGGCTTGGGAACACTGAAGCTTTCTTT.

The chain recombines TRBV6-5 with TRBJ2-1; D might be TRBD2 (6 bases). Trimming took 4 bases from V and 0 from J, leaving 10 bases between them. The CDR3 runs 15 residues. The germline CDR1 and CDR2 sequences are MNHEY and SVGAGI. CDR3 residues: CASSFSGPSYNEQFF. CDR3 bases: TGTGCCAGCAGTTTTAGCGGACCCTCCTACAATGAGCAGTTCTTC.

The chain is built from TRBV5-4 and TRBJ2-5; D is possibly TRBD2 (6 bases). CDR1 is SGHNT, CDR2 YYREEE, per germline (reference sequence). The CDR3 length is 15 residues. Trimming shortened V by 0 bases and J by 5 bases, and 14 bases separated the two germline ends. DNA of the CDR3: TGTGCCAGCAGCTTGGGAGGAGGGACCACGGAGACCCAGTACTTC. It specifies CASSLGGGTTETQYF.

CDR3 region: CAWGGSSYEQYF. The CDR3 DNA is TGTGCCTGGGGGGGGAGCTCCTACGAGCAGTACTTC. This rearrangement joins TRBV30 to TRBJ2-7; D is possibly TRBD2 (6 bases). CDR1 is GTSNPN and CDR2 is SVGIG in the germline V gene (reference sequence). This CDR3 contains 12 residues. V dropped 5 bases and J dropped 0 bases, with 8 bases sitting between them.

V is TRBV4-2 and J is TRBJ2-3, with unresolved D. This CDR3 comprises 12 residues. Trimming removed 2 bases from V and 5 bases from J, with 5 bases in between. Germline loops: CDR1 LGHNA, CDR2 YNFKEQ. The CDR3 sequence: CASSQSGDTQYF. As DNA, the CDR3 is TGTGCCAGCAGCCAATCGGGAGATACGCAGTATTTT.